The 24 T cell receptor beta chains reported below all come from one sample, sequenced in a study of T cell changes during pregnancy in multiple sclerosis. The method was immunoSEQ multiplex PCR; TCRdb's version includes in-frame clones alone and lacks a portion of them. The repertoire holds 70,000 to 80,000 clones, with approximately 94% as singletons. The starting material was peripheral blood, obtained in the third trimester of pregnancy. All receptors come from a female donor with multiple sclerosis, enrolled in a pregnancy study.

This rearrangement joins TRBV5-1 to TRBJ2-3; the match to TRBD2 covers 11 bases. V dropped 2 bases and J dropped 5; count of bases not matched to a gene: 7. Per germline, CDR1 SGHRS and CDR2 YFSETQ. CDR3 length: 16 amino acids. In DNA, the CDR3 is TGCGCCAGCAGCTTCAATAGCGGGGGGGCATTAGATACGCAGTATTTT. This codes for CASSFNSGGALDTQYF.

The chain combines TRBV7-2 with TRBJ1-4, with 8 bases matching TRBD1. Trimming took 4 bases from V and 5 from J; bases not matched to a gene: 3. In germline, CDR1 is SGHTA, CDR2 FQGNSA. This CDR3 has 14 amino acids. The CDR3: CASSSDRVNEKLFF. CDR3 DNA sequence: TGTGCCAGCAGCTCGGACAGGGTGAATGAAAAACTGTTTTTT. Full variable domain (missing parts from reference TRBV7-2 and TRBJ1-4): GAGVSQSPSNKVTEKGKDVELRCDPISGHTALYWYRQSLGQGLEFLIYFQGNSAPDKSGLPSDRFSAERTGGSVSTLTIQRTQQEDSAVYLCASSSDRVNEKLFFGSGTQLSVL.

Written as DNA, the CDR3 is TGTGCCAGCAGCGTAGGAATGTTAGCGGGGTCCTACGAGCAGTACTTC. It yields the protein CASSVGMLAGSYEQYF. V is TRBV9 and J is TRBJ2-7, with 8 bases aligning to TRBD2. Germline V gene lookup returns CDR1 SGDLS and CDR2 YYNGEE. The J segment lost 1 base and the V segment lost 0 bases, leaving 6 bases of the junction unmatched. The CDR3 consists of 16 residues.

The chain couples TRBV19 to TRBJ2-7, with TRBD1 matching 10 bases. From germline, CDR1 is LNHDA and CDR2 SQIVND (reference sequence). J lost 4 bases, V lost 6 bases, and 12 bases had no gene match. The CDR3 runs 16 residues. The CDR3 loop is CASRGNRDRGLYEQYF. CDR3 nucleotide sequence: TGTGCCAGTAGGGGAAACCGGGACAGGGGTTTGTACGAGCAGTACTTC.

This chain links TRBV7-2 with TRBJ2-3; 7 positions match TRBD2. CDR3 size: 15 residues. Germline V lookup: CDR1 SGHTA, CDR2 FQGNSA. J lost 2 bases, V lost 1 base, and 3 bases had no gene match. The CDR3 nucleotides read TGTGCCAGCAGCTTAGGAGCGGGGAACACAGATACGCAGTATTTT. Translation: CASSLGAGNTDTQYF.

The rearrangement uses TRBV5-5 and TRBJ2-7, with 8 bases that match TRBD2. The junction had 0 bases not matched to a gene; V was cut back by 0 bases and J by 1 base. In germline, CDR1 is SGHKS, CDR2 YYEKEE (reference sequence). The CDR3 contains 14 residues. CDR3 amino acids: CASSLVAGSYEQYF. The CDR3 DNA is TGTGCCAGCAGCTTGGTAGCGGGATCCTACGAGCAGTACTTC. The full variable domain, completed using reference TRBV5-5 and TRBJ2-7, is DAGVTQSPTHLIKTRGQQVTLRCSPISGHKSVSWYQQVLGQGPQFIFQYYEKEERGRGNFPDRFSARQFPNYSSELNVNALLLGDSALYLCASSLVAGSYEQYFGPGTRLTVT.

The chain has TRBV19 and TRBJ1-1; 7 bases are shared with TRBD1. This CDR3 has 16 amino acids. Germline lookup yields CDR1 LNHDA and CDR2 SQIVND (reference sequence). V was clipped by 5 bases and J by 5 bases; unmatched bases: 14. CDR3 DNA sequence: TGTGCCAGTAGTGCCCCGAGCAACAGGGGTTGGACTGAAGCTTTCTTT. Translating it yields CASSAPSNRGWTEAFF. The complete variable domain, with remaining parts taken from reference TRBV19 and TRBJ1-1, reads DGGITQSPKYLFRKEGQNVTLSCEQNLNHDAMYWYRQDPGQGLRLIYYSQIVNDFQKGDIAEGYSVSREKKESFPLTVTSAQKNPTAFYLCASSAPSNRGWTEAFFGQGTRLTVV.

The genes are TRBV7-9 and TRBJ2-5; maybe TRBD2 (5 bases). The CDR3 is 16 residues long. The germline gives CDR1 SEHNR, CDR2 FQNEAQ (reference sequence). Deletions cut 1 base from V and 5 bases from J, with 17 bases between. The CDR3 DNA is TGTGCCAGCAGCTTAGTTCCTACTAGGCAAGGGGAGACCCAGTACTTC. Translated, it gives CASSLVPTRQGETQYF. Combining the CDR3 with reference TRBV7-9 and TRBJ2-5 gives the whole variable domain DTGVSQNPRHKITKRGQNVTFRCDPISEHNRLYWYRQTLGQGPEFLTYFQNEAQLEKSRLLSDRFSAERPKGSFSTLEIQRTEQGDSAMYLCASSLVPTRQGETQYFGPGTRLLVL.

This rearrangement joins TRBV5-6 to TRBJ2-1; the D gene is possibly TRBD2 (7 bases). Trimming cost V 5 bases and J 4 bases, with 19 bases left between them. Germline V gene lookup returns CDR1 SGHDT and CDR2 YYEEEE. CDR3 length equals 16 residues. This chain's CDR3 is CASSQPFAGAYNEQFF. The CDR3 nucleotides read TGTGCCAGCAGTCAACCCTTCGCGGGGGCATACAATGAGCAGTTCTTC.

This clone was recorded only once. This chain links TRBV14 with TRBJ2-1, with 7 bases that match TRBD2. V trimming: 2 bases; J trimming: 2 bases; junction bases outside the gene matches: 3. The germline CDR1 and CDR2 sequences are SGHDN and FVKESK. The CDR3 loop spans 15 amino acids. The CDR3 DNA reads TGTGCCAGCAGCCAACGAGCGGGACCCTACAATGAGCAGTTCTTC. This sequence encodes CASSQRAGPYNEQFF.

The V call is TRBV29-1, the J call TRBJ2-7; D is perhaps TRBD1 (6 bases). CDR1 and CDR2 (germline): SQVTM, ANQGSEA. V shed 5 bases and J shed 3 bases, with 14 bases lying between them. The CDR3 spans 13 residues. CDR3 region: CSVLGGQNYEQYF. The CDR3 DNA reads TGCAGCGTTCTAGGGGGTCAAAACTACGAGCAGTACTTC.

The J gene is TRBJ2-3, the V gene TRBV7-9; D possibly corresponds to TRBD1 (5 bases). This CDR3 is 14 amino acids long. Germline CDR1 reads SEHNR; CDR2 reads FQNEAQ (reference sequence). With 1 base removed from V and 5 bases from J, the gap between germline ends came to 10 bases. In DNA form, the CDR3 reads TGTGCCAGCAGCTTAGGATCCCAGGGAGATACGCAGTATTTT. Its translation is CASSLGSQGDTQYF.

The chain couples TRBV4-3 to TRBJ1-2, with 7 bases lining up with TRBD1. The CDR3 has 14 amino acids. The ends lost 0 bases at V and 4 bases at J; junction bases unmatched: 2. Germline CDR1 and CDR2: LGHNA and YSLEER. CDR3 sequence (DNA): TGCGCCAGCAGCCAAGACAGGACAGGCTATGGCTACACCTTC. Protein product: CASSQDRTGYGYTF.

The CDR3 DNA reads TGTGCCAGCAGCTTTCCGGGACAAACTGAAGCTTTCTTT. Translating gives CASSFPGQTEAFF. The V gene is TRBV7-3, the J gene TRBJ1-1; TRBD1 is a possible D gene (6 bases). This CDR3 comprises 13 residues. Germline V gene sequence: CDR1 SGHTA, CDR2 FQGTGA. Trimming took 3 bases from V and 5 from J, leaving 10 bases between them.

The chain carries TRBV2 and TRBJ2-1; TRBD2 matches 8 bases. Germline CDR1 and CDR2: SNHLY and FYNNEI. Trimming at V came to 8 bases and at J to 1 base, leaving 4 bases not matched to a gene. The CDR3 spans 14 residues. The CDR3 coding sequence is TGTGCCAGCTTGCGGGGGGTTTCCTACAATGAGCAGTTCTTC. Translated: CASLRGVSYNEQFF.

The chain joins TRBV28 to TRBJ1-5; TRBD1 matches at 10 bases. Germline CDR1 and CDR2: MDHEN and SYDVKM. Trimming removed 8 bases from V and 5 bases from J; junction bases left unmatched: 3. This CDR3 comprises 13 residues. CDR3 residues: CASRGQGDQPQHF. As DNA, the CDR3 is TGTGCCAGCCGTGGACAGGGGGATCAGCCCCAGCATTTT.

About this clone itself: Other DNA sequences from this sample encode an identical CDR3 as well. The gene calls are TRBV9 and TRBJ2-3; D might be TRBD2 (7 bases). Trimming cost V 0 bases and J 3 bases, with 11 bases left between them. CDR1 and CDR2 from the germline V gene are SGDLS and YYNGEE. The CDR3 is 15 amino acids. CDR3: CASSVDRGGTDTQYF. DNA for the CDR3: TGTGCCAGCAGCGTAGATAGGGGGGGAACAGATACGCAGTATTTT.

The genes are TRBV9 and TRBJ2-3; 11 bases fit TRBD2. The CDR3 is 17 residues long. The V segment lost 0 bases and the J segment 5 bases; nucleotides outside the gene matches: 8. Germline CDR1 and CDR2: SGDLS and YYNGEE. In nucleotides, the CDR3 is TGTGCCAGCAGCGTAGAGTTTGGACTAGCGGGCGGAGATACGCAGTATTTT. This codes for CASSVEFGLAGGDTQYF.

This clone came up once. DNA of the CDR3: TGCGCCAGCAGCCCTACCCGACAGGTCTCGAATGAGCAGTTCTTC. Its protein product is CASSPTRQVSNEQFF. The V gene is TRBV5-1, the J gene TRBJ2-1, with D possibly TRBD1 on 6 matching bases. Germline-derived CDR1 and CDR2 are SGHRS and YFSETQ. This CDR3 contains 15 residues. Trimming took off 4 bases at V and 7 bases at J, with 18 bases between the two ends.

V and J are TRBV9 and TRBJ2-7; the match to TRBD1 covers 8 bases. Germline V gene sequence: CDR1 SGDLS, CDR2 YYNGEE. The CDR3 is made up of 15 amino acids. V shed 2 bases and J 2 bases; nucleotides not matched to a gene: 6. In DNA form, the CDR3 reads TGTGCCAGCAGCGTGACAGGGGTCCCCCCCTACGAGCAGTACTTC. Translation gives CASSVTGVPPYEQYF.

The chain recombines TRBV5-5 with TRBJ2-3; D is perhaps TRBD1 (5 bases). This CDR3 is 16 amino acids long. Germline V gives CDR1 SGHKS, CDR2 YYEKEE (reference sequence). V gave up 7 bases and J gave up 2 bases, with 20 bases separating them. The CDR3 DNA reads TGTGCCAGCGGTCCCCTGTGGGGCGGAGTCACAGATACGCAGTATTTT. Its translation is CASGPLWGGVTDTQYF.

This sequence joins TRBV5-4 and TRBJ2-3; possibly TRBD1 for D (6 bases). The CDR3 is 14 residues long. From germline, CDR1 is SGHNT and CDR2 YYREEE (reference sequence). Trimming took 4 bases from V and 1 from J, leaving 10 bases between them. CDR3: CASSRDKGTDTQYF. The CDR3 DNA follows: TGTGCCAGCAGCCGGGACAAGGGCACAGATACGCAGTATTTT.

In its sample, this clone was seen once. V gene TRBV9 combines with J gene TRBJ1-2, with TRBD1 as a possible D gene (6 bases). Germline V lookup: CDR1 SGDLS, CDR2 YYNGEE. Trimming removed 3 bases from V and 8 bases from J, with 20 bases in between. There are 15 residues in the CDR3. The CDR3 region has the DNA TGTGCCAGCAGCGGAGGAGGACAGATCGCTCGGGGCTACACCTTC. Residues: CASSGGGQIARGYTF.

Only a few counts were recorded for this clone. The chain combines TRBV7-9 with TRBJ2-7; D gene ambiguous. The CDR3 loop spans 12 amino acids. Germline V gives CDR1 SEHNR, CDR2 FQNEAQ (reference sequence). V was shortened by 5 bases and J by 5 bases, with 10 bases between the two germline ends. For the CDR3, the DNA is TGTGCCAGCAGCCGAACGGGTCACGAGCAGTACTTC. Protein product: CASSRTGHEQYF. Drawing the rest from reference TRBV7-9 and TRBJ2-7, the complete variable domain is DTGVSQNPRHKITKRGQNVTFRCDPISEHNRLYWYRQTLGQGPEFLTYFQNEAQLEKSRLLSDRFSAERPKGSFSTLEIQRTEQGDSAMYLCASSRTGHEQYFGPGTRLTVT.